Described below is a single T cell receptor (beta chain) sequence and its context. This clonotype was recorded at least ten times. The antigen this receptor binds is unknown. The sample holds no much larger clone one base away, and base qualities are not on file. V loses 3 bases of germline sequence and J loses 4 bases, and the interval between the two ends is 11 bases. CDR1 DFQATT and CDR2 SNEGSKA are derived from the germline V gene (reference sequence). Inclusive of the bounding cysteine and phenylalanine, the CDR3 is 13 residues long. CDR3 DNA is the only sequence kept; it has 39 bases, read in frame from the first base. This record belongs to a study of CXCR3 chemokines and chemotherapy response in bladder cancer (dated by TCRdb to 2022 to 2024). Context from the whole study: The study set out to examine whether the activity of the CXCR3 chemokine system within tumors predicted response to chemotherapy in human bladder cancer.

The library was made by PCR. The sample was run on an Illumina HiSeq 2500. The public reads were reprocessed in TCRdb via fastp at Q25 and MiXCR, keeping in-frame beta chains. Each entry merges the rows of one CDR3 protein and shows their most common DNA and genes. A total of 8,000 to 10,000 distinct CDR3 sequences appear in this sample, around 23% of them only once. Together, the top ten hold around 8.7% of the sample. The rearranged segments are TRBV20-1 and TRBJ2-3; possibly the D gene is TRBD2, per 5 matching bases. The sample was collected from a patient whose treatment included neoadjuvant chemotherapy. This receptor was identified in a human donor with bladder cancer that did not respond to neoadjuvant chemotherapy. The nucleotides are TGCAGTGCTAGTCCCGACTATTCAGATACGCAGTATTTT. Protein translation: CSASPDYSDTQYF.